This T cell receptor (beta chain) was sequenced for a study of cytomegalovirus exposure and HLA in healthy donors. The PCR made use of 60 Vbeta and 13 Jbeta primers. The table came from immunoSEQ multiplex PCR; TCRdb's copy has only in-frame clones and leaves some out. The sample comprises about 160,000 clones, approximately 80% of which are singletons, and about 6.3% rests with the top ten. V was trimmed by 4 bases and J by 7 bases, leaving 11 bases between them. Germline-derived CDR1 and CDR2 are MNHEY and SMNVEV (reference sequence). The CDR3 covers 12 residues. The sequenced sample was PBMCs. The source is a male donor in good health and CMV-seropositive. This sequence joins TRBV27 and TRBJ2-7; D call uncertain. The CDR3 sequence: CASSSGSREQYF. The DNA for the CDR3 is TGTGCCAGCAGTTCAGGATCACGGGAGCAGTACTTC.